The sample holds a few counts of the clone carrying this TCR beta chain. What it binds is not known. Sequencing followed a ViraFEST assay step that expanded antigen-specific CD4+ T cells with viral peptide pools. A roughly 10-day culture period preceded the isolation of CD4+ T cells. Nucleocapsid antibody tests were negative, and the vaccine recipients had no prior SARS-CoV-2 infection. About 2 million PBMC were seeded per well and grown in the presence of about 9.5 IU/ml IL-2 and approximately 11 ug/ml peptides. The sample belongs to a study of vaccination effects on CD4 cells after COVID-19. Some clones are missing from TCRdb's copy, which holds only in-frame ones; the method was immunoSEQ multiplex PCR. The sample yields approximately 74,000 clones, roughly 74% seen once. Germline V gene data show CDR1 as LNHDA and CDR2 as SQIVND (reference sequence). V dropped 3 bases and J dropped 1 base, with 21 bases sitting between them. CDR3 size: 18 residues.

This sequence originates from a human donor who received a COVID-19 vaccine. The chain recombines TRBV19 with TRBJ1-2; D is ambiguous. Sequenced material: CD4+ T cells from PBMCs cultured with HCoV-NL63 spike peptides, taken before COVID-19 vaccination. CDR3 sequence: CASSIITLAVPGNYGYTF. In nucleotides, the CDR3 is TGTGCCAGTAGTATTATTACACTGGCAGTGCCGGGTAACTATGGCTACACCTTC. Supplemented by reference TRBV19 and TRBJ1-2, the full variable domain reads DGGITQSPKYLFRKEGQNVTLSCEQNLNHDAMYWYRQDPGQGLRLIYYSQIVNDFQKGDIAEGYSVSREKKESFPLTVTSAQKNPTAFYLCASSIITLAVPGNYGYTFGSGTRLTVV.